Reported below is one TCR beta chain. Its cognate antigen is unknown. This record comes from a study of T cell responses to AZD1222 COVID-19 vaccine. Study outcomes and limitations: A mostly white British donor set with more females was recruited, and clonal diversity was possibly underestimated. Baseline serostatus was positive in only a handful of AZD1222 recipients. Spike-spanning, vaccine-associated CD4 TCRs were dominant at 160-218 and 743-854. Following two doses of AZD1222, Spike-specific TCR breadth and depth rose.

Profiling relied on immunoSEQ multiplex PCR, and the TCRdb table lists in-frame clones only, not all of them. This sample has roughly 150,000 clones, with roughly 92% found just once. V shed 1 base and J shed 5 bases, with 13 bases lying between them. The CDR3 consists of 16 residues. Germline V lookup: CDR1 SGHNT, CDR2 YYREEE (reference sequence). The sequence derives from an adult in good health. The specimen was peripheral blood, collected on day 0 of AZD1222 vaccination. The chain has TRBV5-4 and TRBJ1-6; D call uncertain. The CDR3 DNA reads TGTGCCAGCAGCTTGTCAGTTAAAAGGGATAATTCACCCCTCCACTTT. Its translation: CASSLSVKRDNSPLHF.